These 26 T cell receptor beta chains were sequenced from one sample in a study of T cell clones after liver transplantation (dated 2019 in TCRdb). The library relied on the immunoSEQ multiplex PCR assay. TCRdb holds this immuneACCESS table with in-frame rearrangements only. Some clones are missing; in checked studies, unresolved V genes explain under half, and the rest has no known cause. Here the sample has tens of thousands of clones; roughly 80% occur a single time. The ten top clones hold 2.5% to 3.5% of the sample. Material: CD4+ T cells from blood, obtained at the 22-month timepoint. These receptors were collected from a human patient who received a liver transplant. Once a transplant has taken place, some T cells may be donor derived.

This chain uses TRBV7-3 with TRBJ2-1; tentative D call: TRBD2 (5 bases). V shed 4 bases and J shed 13 bases, with 17 bases lying between them. This CDR3 region has 13 residues. Germline V gene lookup returns CDR1 SGHTA and CDR2 FQGTGA. CDR3 loop: CASSSRDGEKQFF. The DNA for the CDR3 is TGTGCCAGCAGCTCCCGGGATGGAGAAAAACAGTTCTTC.

This chain uses TRBV5-1 with TRBJ1-2; D not certain. V gave up 0 bases and J gave up 8 bases, with 20 bases separating them. The CDR3 is made up of 16 amino acids. CDR1 is SGHRS, CDR2 YFSETQ, per germline. The chain's CDR3 is CASSLDLGSEVGGYTF. DNA for the CDR3: TGCGCCAGCAGCTTGGATTTGGGATCAGAGGTAGGAGGCTACACCTTC.

V usage is TRBV7-8 and J usage is TRBJ2-1; 8 bases agree with TRBD1. The CDR3 consists of 15 residues. CDR1 and CDR2 (germline): SGHVS, FQNEAQ. V shed 5 bases, J shed 5 bases, and the junction held 8 bases outside the gene matches. The CDR3 here is CASSLWQGANNEQFF. The DNA of the CDR3 is TGTGCCAGCAGCCTGTGGCAGGGGGCAAACAATGAGCAGTTCTTC. The full variable domain, completed using reference TRBV7-8 and TRBJ2-1, is GAGVSQSPRYKVAKRGQDVALRCDPISGHVSLFWYQQALGQGPEFLTYFQNEAQLDKSGLPSDRFFAERPEGSVSTLKIQRTQQEDSAVYLCASSLWQGANNEQFFGPGTRLTVL.

This clone was counted between two and nine times. The chain links TRBV5-1 to TRBJ2-5, with 7 bases lining up with TRBD2. The CDR3 is 16 residues long. Germline trimming cut 3 bases from V and 5 bases from J; bases unmatched to any gene: 13. Germline V gives CDR1 SGHRS, CDR2 YFSETQ. CDR3 loop: CASSSEGAGVLETQYF. The CDR3 DNA reads as TGCGCCAGCAGCTCGGAAGGGGCGGGAGTGCTGGAGACCCAGTACTTC.

The J gene is TRBJ1-6, the V gene TRBV5-1; D gene ambiguous. The V end lost 4 bases, the J end lost 7 bases, and 9 bases lay between the germline ends. The CDR3 is made up of 13 amino acids. Germline CDR1 reads SGHRS; CDR2 reads YFSETQ. The CDR3, as DNA: TGCGCCAGCAGCACGCAACAAAATTCACCCCTCCACTTT. Protein: CASSTQQNSPLHF.

The chain employs TRBV5-4 and TRBJ2-7; D may be TRBD2 (6 bases). The CDR3 is made up of 15 amino acids. Germline values: CDR1 SGHNT, CDR2 YYREEE (reference sequence). The V gene lost 0 bases and the J gene lost 7 bases, with 17 bases spanning the gap. The CDR3 loop is CASSLETSHLGEQYF. For the CDR3, the DNA is TGTGCCAGCAGCTTGGAGACTAGTCATTTGGGGGAGCAGTACTTC.

In its sample, this clone is medium-sized (0.01 to 0.1%). V is TRBV30 and J is TRBJ1-2; 8 nucleotides match TRBD1. With 5 bases clipped from V and 4 bases from J, the junction kept 9 bases outside the gene matches. The CDR3 is made up of 14 amino acids. Germline CDR1 is GTSNPN and CDR2 is SVGIG (reference sequence). The CDR3 nucleotides are TGTGCCTGGGAGCAGGACAGGGCAATCTATGGCTACACCTTC. Protein product: CAWEQDRAIYGYTF.

Comments on this clone: Just one base apart from a much larger clone, this may be a read error. The chain has TRBV7-9 and TRBJ2-2; D gene uncertain. In germline, CDR1 is SEHNR, CDR2 FQNEAQ (reference sequence). The CDR3 loop spans 14 amino acids. Trimming removed 2 bases from V and 0 bases from J, with 4 bases in between. In DNA form, the CDR3 reads TGTGCCAGCAGCTTAACCGCGAACACCGGGGAGCTGTTTTTT. Its protein product is CASSLTANTGELFF.

V and J are TRBV5-1 and TRBJ2-1; D call uncertain. V lost 4 bases and J 6 bases, leaving 17 bases between the germline ends. The CDR3 totals 15 residues. Germline values: CDR1 SGHRS, CDR2 YFSETQ. The CDR3 bases are TGCGCCAGCAGCGAGCCCTTGACCGGTCTCAATGAGCAGTTCTTC. Encoded protein: CASSEPLTGLNEQFF.

This rearrangement joins TRBV9 to TRBJ2-7, with 13 bases aligning to TRBD2. This CDR3 is 17 amino acids long. Trimming at V came to 4 bases and at J to 5 bases, leaving 12 bases not matched to a gene. The germline gives CDR1 SGDLS, CDR2 YYNGEE. DNA for the CDR3: TGTGCCAGCAGCCCTACTAGCGGGGGGGCCGGTTCCCACGAGCAGTACTTC. This translates into CASSPTSGGAGSHEQYF.

To note about this clone: Germline and junction disagree at one end, which may indicate a read error. V gene TRBV7-7 combines with J gene TRBJ2-3; 8 bases agree with TRBD1. The CDR3 has 16 amino acids. Germline V gene data show CDR1 as SSHAT and CDR2 as FNYEAQ (reference sequence). CDR3 bases: TGTGCTAGCAGGAACCGGGACAGGTATGAAAAAGATACGCAGTATTTT. The encoded protein is CASRNRDRYEKDTQYF.

The chain combines TRBV28 with TRBJ2-1; D might be TRBD2 (5 bases). The CDR3 loop spans 16 amino acids. Trimming removed 4 bases at V and 3 bases at J, with 16 bases between. The germline V gene has CDR1 MDHEN and CDR2 SYDVKM. The CDR3: CASSSFRGLFYNEQFF. In DNA form, the CDR3 reads TGTGCCAGCAGTTCCTTCCGCGGACTGTTCTACAATGAGCAGTTCTTC.

This chain connects TRBV7-3 to TRBJ2-5; 12 bases fit TRBD2. This CDR3 contains 15 residues. The germline V gene has CDR1 SGHTA and CDR2 FQGTGA. V shed 5 bases, J shed 5 bases, and the junction held 6 bases outside the gene matches. DNA of the CDR3: TGTGCCAGCAGCCACGCCACTAGCGGGAGGGAGACCCAGTACTTC. As protein: CASSHATSGRETQYF.

The chain couples TRBV7-2 to TRBJ2-6; D unclear. Trimming cost V 4 bases and J 0 bases, with 7 bases left between them. This CDR3 has 15 residues. CDR1 is SGHTA, CDR2 FQGNSA, per germline. CDR3 nucleotide sequence: TGTGCCAGCAGCTCACAGTTCTCTGGGGCCAACGTCCTGACTTTC. This encodes CASSSQFSGANVLTF.

This clone was found once. V gene TRBV2 combines with J gene TRBJ2-7; no definite D call. V was pared by 4 bases and J by 5 bases, with 12 bases between. The CDR3 has 13 residues. Looked up from germline, CDR1 is SNHLY and CDR2 is FYNNEI. The CDR3: CASSGNSFNEQYF. CDR3 nucleotide sequence: TGTGCCAGCAGTGGGAACAGCTTCAACGAGCAGTACTTC. Filled out from reference TRBV2 and TRBJ2-7, the complete variable domain reads EPEVTQTPSHQVTQMGQEVILRCVPISNHLYFYWYRQILGQKVEFLVSFYNNEISEKSEIFDDQFSVERPDGSNFTLKIRSTKLEDSAMYFCASSGNSFNEQYFGPGTRLTVT.

V gene TRBV7-3 combines with J gene TRBJ2-7, with TRBD1 matching over 8 bases. Germline values: CDR1 SGHTA, CDR2 FQGTGA. The CDR3 sequence is 13 residues long. The ends lost 5 bases at V and 6 bases at J; junction bases unmatched: 6. This CDR3 is CASSRQGRGEQYF. CDR3 sequence (DNA): TGTGCCAGCAGCCGACAGGGGCGGGGCGAGCAGTACTTC.

This clone was detected once. The chain links TRBV7-3 to TRBJ2-1; D is ambiguous. Germline assignment: CDR1 SGHTA and CDR2 FQGTGA. Trimming removed 2 bases at V and 5 bases at J, with 7 bases between. CDR3 length: 13 residues. The CDR3 here is CASSLATHNEQFF. The CDR3 DNA reads TGTGCCAGCAGCTTAGCGACTCACAATGAGCAGTTCTTC.

The chain links TRBV7-2 to TRBJ2-7, with a tentative D call TRBD2 (7 bases). Trimming left V 5 bases short and J 6 bases short, with 11 bases between. CDR1 is SGHTA and CDR2 is FQGNSA in the germline V gene. This CDR3 comprises 12 residues. The CDR3 DNA follows: TGTGCCAGCAGCGAGGGGGGGGTCGAGCAGTACTTC. As protein: CASSEGGVEQYF.

The CDR3 DNA reads as TGTGCCAGCAGTTTAGGGTTTTACGAGCAGTACTTC. Translating gives CASSLGFYEQYF. V is TRBV28 and J is TRBJ2-7; no clear D gene. The germline V and J ends were trimmed by 2 bases and 4 bases, with 6 bases remaining between them. The CDR3 runs 12 residues. Looked up from germline, CDR1 is MDHEN and CDR2 is SYDVKM. The full variable domain, rest sourced from reference TRBV28 and TRBJ2-7, is DVKVTQSSRYLVKRTGEKVFLECVQDMDHENMFWYRQDPGLGLRLIYFSYDVKMKEKGDIPEGYSVSREKKERFSLILESASTNQTSMYLCASSLGFYEQYFGPGTRLTVT.

In DNA form, the CDR3 reads TGTGCCACCACGGGACTAGCGGGGGGGCCCTCCTACAATGAGCAGTTCTTC. Encoded protein: CATTGLAGGPSYNEQFF. The chain recombines TRBV2 with TRBJ2-1, with 16 nucleotides matching TRBD2. The CDR3 length is 17 residues. The J segment lost 0 bases and the V segment lost 10 bases, leaving 6 bases of the junction unmatched. Germline V gene data show CDR1 as SNHLY and CDR2 as FYNNEI. The whole variable domain, filled in from reference TRBV2 and TRBJ2-1, reads EPEVTQTPSHQVTQMGQEVILRCVPISNHLYFYWYRQILGQKVEFLVSFYNNEISEKSEIFDDQFSVERPDGSNFTLKIRSTKLEDSAMYFCATTGLAGGPSYNEQFFGPGTRLTVL.

This chain uses TRBV6-5 with TRBJ1-2; D ambiguous. The CDR3 length is 16 residues. Germline V lookup: CDR1 MNHEY, CDR2 SVGAGI. The V gene lost 0 bases and the J gene lost 0 bases, with 11 bases spanning the gap. The CDR3 is CASSYSRQRSNYGYTF. The CDR3 DNA is TGTGCCAGCAGTTACTCGCGACAAAGGTCTAACTATGGCTACACCTTC.

This chain joins TRBV28 and TRBJ1-5; D uncertain. Germline CDR1 MDHEN, CDR2 SYDVKM. The CDR3 spans 12 residues. Trimming cost V 2 bases and J 7 bases, with 6 bases left between them. The CDR3 loop reads CASSLLLQPQHF. DNA for the CDR3: TGTGCCAGCAGTTTACTCTTGCAGCCCCAGCATTTT.

This clone was seen once. V gene TRBV29-1 combines with J gene TRBJ2-7, with D possibly being TRBD2 (6 bases). The CDR3 totals 11 residues. Looked up from germline, CDR1 is SQVTM and CDR2 is ANQGSEA. The ends were cut back, 7 bases at V and 9 bases at J, with 16 bases in the middle. CDR3 residues: CSAYLLGGQYF. The CDR3 bases are TGCAGCGCTTACCTGCTGGGAGGGCAGTACTTC.

The genes are TRBV7-2 and TRBJ1-6; 9 nucleotides agree with TRBD1. CDR1 is SGHTA and CDR2 is FQGNSA in the germline V gene. The CDR3 length is 18 residues. V shed 5 bases, J shed 2 bases, and the junction held 10 bases outside the gene matches. The CDR3 spells CASSPLRQGVTYNSPLHF. CDR3 DNA: TGTGCCAGCAGCCCGCTCCGACAGGGGGTAACCTATAATTCACCCCTCCACTTT.

The V gene is TRBV6-1, the J gene TRBJ2-2; D is unresolved. Between the trimmed V and J ends, which lost 6 bases and 5 bases, there was a span of 13 bases. This CDR3 contains 14 residues. Germline V gene sequence: CDR1 MNHNS, CDR2 SASEGT. The CDR3 is CASRETMGTGELFF. In nucleotides, the CDR3 is TGTGCCAGCAGGGAGACCATGGGGACCGGGGAGCTGTTTTTT.

The chain uses TRBV10-1 and TRBJ1-2; D is perhaps TRBD1 (5 bases). V shed 7 bases and J shed 2 bases, with 8 bases lying between them. Germline loops: CDR1 WNHNN, CDR2 SYGVQD (reference sequence). This CDR3 comprises 12 residues. The CDR3 region is CASMEGNYGYTF. The CDR3 DNA follows: TGCGCCAGCATGGAGGGGAACTATGGCTACACCTTC.